This T cell receptor beta chain was retrieved from a study of regulatory T cells in long-lasting Graves disease. This clonotype was observed a handful of times. The time point denotes: newly diagnosed GD, antithyroid drugs for less than 3 months. PBMC-extracted RNA yielded the TCR library. Germline CDR1 reads DFQATT; CDR2 reads SNEGSKA (reference sequence). V was trimmed by 6 bases and J by 7 bases, leaving 16 bases between them. CDR3 length equals 13 residues. Building the TCR beta libraries relied on iRepertoire HTBI primers, and CDR3 regions underwent Arm-PCR. From the multiplex PCR reads, TCRdb called clonotypes with MiXCR, one entry per CDR3 protein. Of roughly 530,000 distinct CDR3 sequences in the sample, 15% to 20% were seen once. These data also formed part of another study, on T cells in Graves' hyperthyroidism and ophthalmopathy. That report notes: Blood also contained most expanded thyroid clonotypes above 0.001.

The rearrangement uses TRBV20-1 and TRBJ1-5; D is perhaps TRBD1 (5 bases). This sequence originates from a woman in her forties or fifties with Graves disease. This specimen was peripheral blood mononuclear cells (PBMCs), taken at new diagnosis, from a patient treated with antithyroid drugs. CDR3 DNA: TGCAGTGCCTCGGAGACAGCACAGCAGCCCCAGCATTTT. Its protein product is CSASETAQQPQHF.